The next 22 T cell receptor beta chains were all read from a single sample in a study of CXCR3-negative and CXCR3-positive naive CD8 T cells (dated by TCRdb to between 2018 and 2021). The reads were generated on a NextSeq 550. The Human TCR Profiling Kit (MiLaboratory) was used to prepare UMI-labeled 5' RACE TRB cDNA libraries. Based on TCRdb reprocessing of the reads, there is one entry per CDR3 protein sequence, and DNA is missing. This sample's table has entries for about 130,000 distinct CDR3 sequences. The ten largest make up 0.45% to 0.6% of the sample. Material for sequencing was naive CXCR3- CD8+ T cells from blood. The intended sense of this specimen's cell subset or site label: CD45RO-CCR7+CD27+CD95- naive CD8+ T cells lacking CXCR3 (TNR3-). These receptors were collected from a human donor in good health. Some clones in this sample may be carry-over from other donors' samples.

This chain uses TRBV7-6 with TRBJ2-1; TCRdb's D call, TRBD1, is unchecked because there is no DNA. Germline values: CDR1 SGHVS, CDR2 FNYEAQ. The length of the CDR3 is 14 residues. The CDR3: CASSFIEDSNEQFF.

V usage is TRBV12-5 and J usage is TRBJ2-7; as DNA is missing, the TRBD2 call by TCRdb cannot be tested. Germline loops: CDR1 LGHNT, CDR2 FRNRAP. CDR3 length: 13 amino acids. This CDR3 is CASGPNGGSEQYF.

The chain joins TRBV28 to TRBJ2-7; without DNA, the TCRdb call of TRBD1 cannot be checked. The CDR3 has 14 amino acids. The germline V gene has CDR1 MDHEN and CDR2 SYDVKM. Here the CDR3 reads CASSVMTGGDEQYF.

The gene calls are TRBV7-2 and TRBJ2-7; as DNA is missing, the TRBD1 call by TCRdb cannot be tested. The CDR3 has 14 residues. Per the germline V gene, CDR1 is SGHTA and CDR2 is FQGNSA. The CDR3: CASSLGTPYYEQYF.

The chain is built from TRBV7-9 and TRBJ2-1; TCRdb indicates TRBD2, and absent DNA this call remains unverified. The CDR3 covers 15 residues. Germline CDR1 is SEHNR and CDR2 is FQNEAQ (reference sequence). CDR3 sequence reads: CASSIIAGVSNEQFF. Together with reference TRBV7-9 and TRBJ2-1, the CDR3 gives the full variable domain: DTGVSQNPRHKITKRGQNVTFRCDPISEHNRLYWYRQTLGQGPEFLTYFQNEAQLEKSRLLSDRFSAERPKGSFSTLEIQRTEQGDSAMYLCASSIIAGVSNEQFFGPGTRLTVL.

This chain connects TRBV29-1 to TRBJ2-1; TCRdb's D call, TRBD2, is unchecked because there is no DNA. Looked up from germline, CDR1 is SQVTM and CDR2 is ANQGSEA. The CDR3 has 19 amino acids. CDR3 region: CSVEGVAGGSAGSYNEQFF.

This rearrangement joins TRBV29-1 to TRBJ2-1; the D call from TCRdb, TRBD1, cannot be confirmed without DNA. CDR1 is SQVTM and CDR2 is ANQGSEA in the germline V gene. This CDR3 contains 16 residues. This CDR3 reads CSVERTGGDTYNEQFF.

The gene calls are TRBV7-3 and TRBJ2-2; the TRBD2 assignment by TCRdb is unverifiable without DNA. The CDR3 length is 18 residues. The germline V gene encodes CDR1 SGHTA and CDR2 FQGTGA. The CDR3 is CASSSTPGRARFTGELFF.

The chain is built from TRBV7-3 and TRBJ1-1; TCRdb lists TRBD1, though no DNA is available to test this call. The CDR3 consists of 15 residues. In germline, CDR1 is SGHTA, CDR2 FQGTGA. The CDR3 loop reads CASSPWTDMNTEAFF.

The chain employs TRBV4-2 and TRBJ2-7; the TCRdb D gene call, TRBD2, has no DNA to confirm it. CDR1 is LGHNA, CDR2 YNFKEQ, per germline. This CDR3 comprises 15 residues. CDR3 in amino acids: CASSEGLRAAYEPYF.

V is TRBV7-6 and J is TRBJ2-1; the TRBD2 assignment by TCRdb is unverifiable without DNA. The germline CDR1 and CDR2 sequences are SGHVS and FNYEAQ. This CDR3 contains 19 residues. CDR3 sequence: CASSPYLAGGPKGYNEQFF.

The genes are TRBV15 and TRBJ1-2; TCRdb's D gene call, TRBD1, goes unchecked for lack of DNA. The length of the CDR3 is 14 residues. CDR1 and CDR2 (germline): LNHNV, YYDKDF (reference sequence). The CDR3 sequence is CATSIGGTNYGYTF.

The chain recombines TRBV7-9 with TRBJ2-7; TCRdb reports TRBD2, a call that lacks DNA to check it against. CDR1 and CDR2 (germline): SEHNR, FQNEAQ (reference sequence). The CDR3 is 17 amino acids. CDR3 protein: CASSSGLAGTTSYEQYF.

The rearrangement uses TRBV7-2 and TRBJ1-2; TCRdb designates TRBD1, a call that cannot be tested without DNA. Germline assignment: CDR1 SGHTA and CDR2 FQGNSA. This CDR3 contains 16 residues. The CDR3 reads CASSPPRGELNYGYTF.

The chain is built from TRBV7-8 and TRBJ2-7; the TRBD1 assignment by TCRdb is unverifiable without DNA. Germline-derived CDR1 and CDR2 are SGHVS and FQNEAQ. The CDR3 is made up of 16 amino acids. The CDR3 region is CASSRLGETSSYEQYF.

J is TRBJ2-3 and V is TRBV29-1; TCRdb's D call, TRBD1, is unchecked because there is no DNA. The CDR3 is 14 amino acids. The germline V gene has CDR1 SQVTM and CDR2 ANQGSEA. CDR3 region: CSVPRGSPGDTQYF.

This sequence joins TRBV7-3 and TRBJ2-3; the D call of TRBD2 rests on TCRdb alone, since no DNA is present to check it. The CDR3 is 15 amino acids. From germline, CDR1 is SGHTA and CDR2 FQGTGA. Here the CDR3 reads CASSEFRRGTDTQYF.

This chain links TRBV29-1 with TRBJ2-3; TCRdb lists TRBD2, though no DNA is available to test this call. CDR3 size: 14 residues. Germline V gene lookup returns CDR1 SQVTM and CDR2 ANQGSEA. The CDR3 sequence is CSVEPGTSGDTQYF.

CDR3 in amino acids: CASSSRDLPIYELYF. V usage is TRBV13 and J usage is TRBJ2-7; with no DNA, the TCRdb D assignment of TRBD1 cannot be verified. This CDR3 is 15 amino acids long. The germline gives CDR1 PRHDT, CDR2 FYEKMQ (reference sequence).

The chain is built from TRBV7-6 and TRBJ2-1; the TCRdb call, TRBD2, lacks DNA for checking. Per the germline V gene, CDR1 is SGHVS and CDR2 is FNYEAQ. The CDR3 runs 16 residues. The CDR3 region is CASSLYPASGYNEQFF.

The chain recombines TRBV7-6 with TRBJ1-1. CDR3 length equals 14 residues. Per the germline V gene, CDR1 is SGHVS and CDR2 is FNYEAQ. CDR3 sequence: CASSSSGGRHGAFF.

V and J are TRBV3-1 and TRBJ2-7; TCRdb's D gene call, TRBD1, goes unchecked for lack of DNA. The CDR3 is 17 amino acids. Germline CDR1 and CDR2: LGHDT and YNNKEL (reference sequence). CDR3: CASSQDKAGAVPYEQYF.